The rows below give T cell receptor beta chains drawn from one sample of a study of T cell responses to AZD1222 COVID-19 vaccine. The repertoire was sequenced with immunoSEQ multiplex PCR; TCRdb's copy has only in-frame clones and lacks some. In the table there are more than 60,000 clones, about nine tenths of which are singletons. Here the sequenced sample was peripheral blood, taken 28 days after the second AZD1222 dose. These TCRs come from an adult who received the AZD1222 COVID-19 vaccine. Each CDR3 is given with its conserved first and last residue. The D gene is left open where the match is weak. Rows may omit the clone size; those that give it use once, few, many or a size class.

j_gene | d_gene | abundance | v_gene | CDR3nt | CDR3aa
TRBJ1-2 | NA | NA | TRBV18 | TGTGCCAGCTCACCCGACAGAGCTTCTAACTATGGCTACACCTTC | CASSPDRASNYGYTF
TRBJ2-7 | NA | NA | TRBV28 | TGTGCCAGCAGAAAAGGGACACCTCCTTACTACGAGCAGTACTTC | CASRKGTPPYYEQYF
TRBJ1-6 | NA | NA | TRBV13 | TGTGCCAGCAGCTTAGTAGGTACATTTTCACCCCTCCACTTT | CASSLVGTFSPLHF
TRBJ1-6 | NA | NA | TRBV28 | TGTGCCAGCAAGGCGACAGTCTTGGTTGGGTCACCCCTCCACTTT | CASKATVLVGSPLHF
TRBJ2-1 | TRBD1 | NA | TRBV7-2 | TGTGCCAGCAGCCTAGGGTCAAGACAGGGGGCGCTGGATGAGCAGTTCTTC | CASSLGSRQGALDEQFF
TRBJ2-2 | NA | NA | TRBV29-1 | TGCAGCGTTGGGGGCGCCGGGGAGCTGTTTTTT | CSVGGAGELFF
TRBJ2-5 | TRBD2 | NA | TRBV9 | TGTGCCAGCAGCGTAGAAGGGACTAGCGGGCATGGGACCCAGTACTTC | CASSVEGTSGHGTQYF
TRBJ2-6 | NA | NA | TRBV28 | TGTGCCAGCTCTCGAACGGGGGGGGCCAACGTCCTGACTTTC | CASSRTGGANVLTF
TRBJ2-3 | TRBD1 | few | TRBV6-5 | TGTGCCAGCAGTTACTCGACAGGGCAAGATACGCAGTATTTT | CASSYSTGQDTQYF
TRBJ1-5 | NA | NA | TRBV7-2 | TGTGCCAGCAGCCCCCGGGGGGGCCATAATCAGCCCCAGCATTTT | CASSPRGGHNQPQHF
TRBJ2-7 | NA | once | TRBV4-1 | TGCGCCAGCAGCCAAGTTGGTTGGGTTAGGGACGAGCAGTACTTC | CASSQVGWVRDEQYF
TRBJ2-3 | NA | NA | TRBV24-1 | TGTGCCCCGGACCCGGGAAGCACAGATACGCAGTATTTT | CAPDPGSTDTQYF
TRBJ2-6 | TRBD1 | NA | TRBV19 | TGTGCCAGTAGCCTCGGACAGGGCTACTCTGGGGCCAACGTCCTGACTTTC | CASSLGQGYSGANVLTF
TRBJ1-1 | NA | NA | TRBV30 | TGTGCCTGGAGTAAGGGGCAGACTGAAGCTTTCTTT | CAWSKGQTEAFF
TRBJ1-2 | TRBD1 | NA | TRBV18 | TGTGCCAGCTCACCGGGGGACAGGGGGCCGAATGGCTACACCTTC | CASSPGDRGPNGYTF
TRBJ2-7 | TRBD1 | NA | TRBV2 | TGTGCCAGCAGTGACCCGGGACAGGGGTTTAAGCAGTACTTC | CASSDPGQGFKQYF
TRBJ2-2 | TRBD1 | NA | TRBV3-1/TRBV3-2 | TGTGCCAGCAGCCGATCCTGGACAGGGAAAGGGACCGGGGAGCTGTTTTTT | CASSRSWTGKGTGELFF
TRBJ1-2 | NA | NA | TRBV19 | TGTGCCAGTAGTACCACCTGGGGGGAGGATGGCTACACCTTC | CASSTTWGEDGYTF
TRBJ1-1 | NA | NA | TRBV5-1 | TGCGCCAGCAGCTTGGGACAGATAATTAGCACTGAAGCTTTCTTT | CASSLGQIISTEAFF
TRBJ1-4 | TRBD1 | NA | TRBV30 | TGTGCCTGGGACAGGGGCTCTCATGAAAAACTGTTTTTT | CAWDRGSHEKLFF
TRBJ1-6 | NA | once | TRBV28 | TGTGCCAGCAGGACAGGCACCTATAATTCACCCCTCCACTTT | CASRTGTYNSPLHF
TRBJ1-1 | NA | once | TRBV9 | TGTGCCAGCAGCCTCTGGGGTATGTCTGAAGCTTTCTTT | CASSLWGMSEAFF
TRBJ1-6 | NA | few | TRBV7-8 | TGTGCCAGCAGCTTTGGGAATTCACCCCTCCACTTT | CASSFGNSPLHF
TRBJ1-3 | NA | NA | TRBV30 | TGTGCCTGGCGAGCGGGGCTAAACTCTGGAAACACCATATATTTT | CAWRAGLNSGNTIYF
TRBJ2-7 | NA | NA | TRBV15 | TGTGCCACCAGCCTGGGGGGCGTTCAATACGAGCAGTACTTC | CATSLGGVQYEQYF
TRBJ2-3 | NA | once | TRBV19 | TGTGCCAGTAGTACCCGTAAGAGCACAGATACGCAGTATTTT | CASSTRKSTDTQYF
TRBJ1-2 | NA | NA | TRBV9 | TGTGCCAGCAGCGTAGCAGGGTCCCCCAGAGCTAACTATGGCTACACCTTC | CASSVAGSPRANYGYTF
TRBJ1-6 | NA | once | TRBV12-3/TRBV12-4 | TGTGCCAGCAGTTTCACCTATAATTCACCCCTCCACTTT | CASSFTYNSPLHF
TRBJ1-2 | NA | NA | TRBV20-1 | TGCAGTGCTAGGTCGAATGGCTACACCTTC | CSARSNGYTF
TRBJ1-1 | NA | once | TRBV6-5 | TGTGCCAGCAGTTACTCGGCCAGGATGAACACTGAAGCTTTCTTT | CASSYSARMNTEAFF
TRBJ1-2 | NA | NA | TRBV6-6 | TGTGCCAGCATCGAACGAGGGAATGGCTACACCTTC | CASIERGNGYTF
TRBJ2-1 | NA | once | TRBV29-1 | TGCAGCGTTGTCCGGAGCTCCTACAATGAGCAGTTCTTC | CSVVRSSYNEQFF